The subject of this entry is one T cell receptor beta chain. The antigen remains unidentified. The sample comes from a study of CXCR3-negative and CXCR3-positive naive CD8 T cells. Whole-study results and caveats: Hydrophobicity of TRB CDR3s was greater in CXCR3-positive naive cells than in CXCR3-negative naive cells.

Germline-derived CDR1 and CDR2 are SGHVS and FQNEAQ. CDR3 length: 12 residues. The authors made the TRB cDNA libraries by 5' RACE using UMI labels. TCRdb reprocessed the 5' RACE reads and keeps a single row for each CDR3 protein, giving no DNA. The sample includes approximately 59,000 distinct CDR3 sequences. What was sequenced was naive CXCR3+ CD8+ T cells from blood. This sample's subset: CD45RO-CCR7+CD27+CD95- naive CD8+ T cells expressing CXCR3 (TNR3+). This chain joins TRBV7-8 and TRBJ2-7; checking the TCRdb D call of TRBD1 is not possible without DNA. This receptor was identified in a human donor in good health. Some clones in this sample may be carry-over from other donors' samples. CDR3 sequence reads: CASSFRGYEQYF.